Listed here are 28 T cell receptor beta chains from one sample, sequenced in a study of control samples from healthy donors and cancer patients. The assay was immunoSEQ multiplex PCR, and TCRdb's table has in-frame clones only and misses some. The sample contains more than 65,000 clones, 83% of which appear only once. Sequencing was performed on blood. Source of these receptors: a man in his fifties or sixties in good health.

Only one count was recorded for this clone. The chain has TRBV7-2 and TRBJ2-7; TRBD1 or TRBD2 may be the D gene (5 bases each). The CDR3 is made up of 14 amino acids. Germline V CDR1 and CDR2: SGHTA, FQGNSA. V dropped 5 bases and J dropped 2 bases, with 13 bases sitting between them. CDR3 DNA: TGTGCCAGCAGCCCAGGGACCGCTACCTACGAGCAGTACTTC. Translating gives CASSPGTATYEQYF. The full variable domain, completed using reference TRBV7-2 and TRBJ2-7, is GAGVSQSPSNKVTEKGKDVELRCDPISGHTALYWYRQSLGQGLEFLIYFQGNSAPDKSGLPSDRFSAERTGGSVSTLTIQRTQQEDSAVYLCASSPGTATYEQYFGPGTRLTVT.

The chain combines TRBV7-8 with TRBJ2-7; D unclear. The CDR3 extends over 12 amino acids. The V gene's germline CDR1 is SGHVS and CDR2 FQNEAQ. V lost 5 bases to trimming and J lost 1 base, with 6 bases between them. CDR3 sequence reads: CASSPRSYEQYF. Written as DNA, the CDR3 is TGTGCCAGCAGCCCTCGGTCCTACGAGCAGTACTTC.

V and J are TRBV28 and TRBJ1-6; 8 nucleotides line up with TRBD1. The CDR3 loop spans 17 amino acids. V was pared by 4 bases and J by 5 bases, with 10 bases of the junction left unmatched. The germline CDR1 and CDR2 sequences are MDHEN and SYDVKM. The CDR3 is CASSSSSWTGNNSPLHF. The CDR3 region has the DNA TGTGCCAGCAGTTCCTCATCCTGGACAGGGAATAATTCACCCCTCCACTTT.

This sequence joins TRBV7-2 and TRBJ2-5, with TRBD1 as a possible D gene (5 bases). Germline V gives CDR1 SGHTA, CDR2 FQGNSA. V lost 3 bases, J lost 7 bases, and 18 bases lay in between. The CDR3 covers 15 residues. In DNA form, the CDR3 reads TGTGCCAGCAGCTTGCAGGCAGGGTTGTTGTGGACCCAGTACTTC. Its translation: CASSLQAGLLWTQYF.

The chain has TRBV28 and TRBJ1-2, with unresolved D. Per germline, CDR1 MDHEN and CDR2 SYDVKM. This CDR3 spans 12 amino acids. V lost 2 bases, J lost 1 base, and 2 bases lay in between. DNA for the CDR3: TGTGCCAGCAGTTTAAGTAACTATGGCTACACCTTC. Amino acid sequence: CASSLSNYGYTF.

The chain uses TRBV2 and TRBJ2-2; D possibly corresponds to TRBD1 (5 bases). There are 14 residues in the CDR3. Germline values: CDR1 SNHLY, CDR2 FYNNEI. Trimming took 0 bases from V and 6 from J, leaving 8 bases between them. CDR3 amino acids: CASSEARQPGELFF. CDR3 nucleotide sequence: TGTGCCAGCAGTGAAGCGAGACAGCCCGGGGAGCTGTTTTTT.

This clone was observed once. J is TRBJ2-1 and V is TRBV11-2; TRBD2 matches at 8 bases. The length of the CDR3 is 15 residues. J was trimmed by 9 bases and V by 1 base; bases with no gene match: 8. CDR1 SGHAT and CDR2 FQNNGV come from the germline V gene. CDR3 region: CASSLGGLENAEQFF. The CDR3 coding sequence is TGTGCCAGCAGCTTAGGGGGACTAGAGAACGCTGAGCAGTTCTTC.

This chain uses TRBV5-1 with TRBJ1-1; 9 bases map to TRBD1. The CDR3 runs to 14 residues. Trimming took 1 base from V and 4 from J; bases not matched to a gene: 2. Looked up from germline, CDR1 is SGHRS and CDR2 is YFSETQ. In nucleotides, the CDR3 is TGCGCCAGCAGCTTGTCGACAGGGGGCACTGAAGCTTTCTTT. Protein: CASSLSTGGTEAFF.

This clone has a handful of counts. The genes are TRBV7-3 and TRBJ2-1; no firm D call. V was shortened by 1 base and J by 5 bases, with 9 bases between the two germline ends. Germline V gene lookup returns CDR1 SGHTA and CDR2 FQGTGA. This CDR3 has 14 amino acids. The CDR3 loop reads CASSLNYQNNEQFF. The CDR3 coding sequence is TGTGCCAGCAGCTTAAACTACCAGAACAATGAGCAGTTCTTC.

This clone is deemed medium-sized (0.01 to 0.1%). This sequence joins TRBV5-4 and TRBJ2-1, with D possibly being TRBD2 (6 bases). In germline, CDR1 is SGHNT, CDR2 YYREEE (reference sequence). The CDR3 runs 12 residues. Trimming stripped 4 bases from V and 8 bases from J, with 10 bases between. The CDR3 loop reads CASSTRDYEQFF. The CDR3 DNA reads TGTGCCAGCAGCACACGGGACTATGAGCAGTTCTTC.

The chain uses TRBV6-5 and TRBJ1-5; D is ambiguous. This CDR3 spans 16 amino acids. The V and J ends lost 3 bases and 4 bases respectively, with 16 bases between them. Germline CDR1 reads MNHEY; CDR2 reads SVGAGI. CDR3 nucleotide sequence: TGTGCCAGCAGTTATGGCTGGCCAGCGGATAATCAGCCCCAGCATTTT. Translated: CASSYGWPADNQPQHF.

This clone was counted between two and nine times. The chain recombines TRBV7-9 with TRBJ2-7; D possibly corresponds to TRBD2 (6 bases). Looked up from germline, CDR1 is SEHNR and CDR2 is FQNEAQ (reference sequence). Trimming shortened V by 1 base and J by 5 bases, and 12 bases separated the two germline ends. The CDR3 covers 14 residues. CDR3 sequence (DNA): TGTGCCAGCAGCTTAGAAGGGCGGGGCCACGAGCAGTACTTC. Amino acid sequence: CASSLEGRGHEQYF. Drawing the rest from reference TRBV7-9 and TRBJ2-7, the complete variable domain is DTGVSQNPRHKITKRGQNVTFRCDPISEHNRLYWYRQTLGQGPEFLTYFQNEAQLEKSRLLSDRFSAERPKGSFSTLEIQRTEQGDSAMYLCASSLEGRGHEQYFGPGTRLTVT.

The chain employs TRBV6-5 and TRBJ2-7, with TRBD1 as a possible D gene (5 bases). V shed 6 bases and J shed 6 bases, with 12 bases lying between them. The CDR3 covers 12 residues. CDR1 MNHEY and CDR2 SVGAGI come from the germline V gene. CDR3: CASRNQGSEQYF. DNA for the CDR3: TGTGCCAGCAGGAATCAGGGTTCCGAGCAGTACTTC.

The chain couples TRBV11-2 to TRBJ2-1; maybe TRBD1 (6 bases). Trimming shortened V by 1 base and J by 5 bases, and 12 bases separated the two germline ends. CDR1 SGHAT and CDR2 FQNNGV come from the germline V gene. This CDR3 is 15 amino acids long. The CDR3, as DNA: TGTGCCAGCAGCTTAGTCAGGGGTTTCCACAATGAGCAGTTCTTC. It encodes CASSLVRGFHNEQFF.

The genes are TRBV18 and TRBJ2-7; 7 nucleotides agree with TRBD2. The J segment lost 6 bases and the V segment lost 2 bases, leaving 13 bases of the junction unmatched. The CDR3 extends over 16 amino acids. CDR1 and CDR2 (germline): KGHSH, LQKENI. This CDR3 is CASSPTLATGGGEQYF. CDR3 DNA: TGTGCCAGCTCACCAACTCTGGCGACGGGAGGTGGCGAGCAGTACTTC.

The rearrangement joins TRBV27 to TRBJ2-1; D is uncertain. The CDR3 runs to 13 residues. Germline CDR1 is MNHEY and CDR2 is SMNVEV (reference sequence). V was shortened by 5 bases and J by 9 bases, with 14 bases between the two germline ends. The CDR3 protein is CASSPRWGGEQFF. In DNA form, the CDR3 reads TGTGCCAGCAGTCCCAGGTGGGGTGGTGAGCAGTTCTTC.

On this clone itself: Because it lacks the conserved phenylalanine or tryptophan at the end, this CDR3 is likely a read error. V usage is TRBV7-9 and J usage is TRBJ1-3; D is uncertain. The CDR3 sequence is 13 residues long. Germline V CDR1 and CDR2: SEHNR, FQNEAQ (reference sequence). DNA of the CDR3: TGTGCCAGCAGCCCCGGCCTTGGAGACACCATATATTCT. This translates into CASSPGLGDTIYS.

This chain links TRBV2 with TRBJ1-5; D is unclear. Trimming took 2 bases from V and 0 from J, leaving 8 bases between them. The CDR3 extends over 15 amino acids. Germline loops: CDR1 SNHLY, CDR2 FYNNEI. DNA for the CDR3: TGTGCCAGCAGTGAATCCGCCAATAGCAATCAGCCCCAGCATTTT. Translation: CASSESANSNQPQHF.

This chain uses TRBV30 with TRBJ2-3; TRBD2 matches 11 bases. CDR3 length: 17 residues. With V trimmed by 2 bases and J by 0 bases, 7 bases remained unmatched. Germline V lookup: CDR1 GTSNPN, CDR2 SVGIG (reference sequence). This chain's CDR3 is CAWSFSGLAASTDTQYF. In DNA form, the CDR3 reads TGTGCCTGGAGTTTCTCGGGACTAGCGGCTAGCACAGATACGCAGTATTTT.

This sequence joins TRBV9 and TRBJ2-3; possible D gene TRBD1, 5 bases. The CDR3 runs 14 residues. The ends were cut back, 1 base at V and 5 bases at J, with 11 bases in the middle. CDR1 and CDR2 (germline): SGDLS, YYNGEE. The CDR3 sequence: CASSVPSQGDTQYF. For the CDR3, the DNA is TGTGCCAGCAGCGTACCGAGCCAGGGAGATACGCAGTATTTT.

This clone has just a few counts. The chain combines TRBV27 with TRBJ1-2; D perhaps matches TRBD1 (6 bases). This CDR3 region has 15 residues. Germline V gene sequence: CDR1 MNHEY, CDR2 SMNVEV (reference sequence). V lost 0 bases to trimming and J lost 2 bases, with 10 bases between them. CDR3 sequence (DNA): TGTGCCAGCAGTTTATCGGGGGCCAGAAACTATGGCTACACCTTC. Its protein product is CASSLSGARNYGYTF.

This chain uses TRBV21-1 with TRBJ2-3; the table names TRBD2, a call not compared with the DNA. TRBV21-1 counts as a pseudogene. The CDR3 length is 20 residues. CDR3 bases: TGTGCCAGCAGCAAAGATGGGTATACTAGCGGGAGCAGATACACAGATACGCAGTATTTT. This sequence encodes CASSKDGYTSGSRYTDTQYF.

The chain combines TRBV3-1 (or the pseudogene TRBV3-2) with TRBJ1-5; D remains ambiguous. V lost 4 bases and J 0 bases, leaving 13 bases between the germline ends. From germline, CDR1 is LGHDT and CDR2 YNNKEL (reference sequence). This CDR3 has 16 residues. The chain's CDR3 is CASSPTGVDSNQPQHF. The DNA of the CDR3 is TGTGCCAGCAGCCCTACCGGGGTAGATAGCAATCAGCCCCAGCATTTT.

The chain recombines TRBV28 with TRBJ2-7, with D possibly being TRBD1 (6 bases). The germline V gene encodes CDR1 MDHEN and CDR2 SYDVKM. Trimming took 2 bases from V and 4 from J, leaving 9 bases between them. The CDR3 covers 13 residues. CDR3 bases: TGTGCCAGCAGTTTAACAGGGCCGTACGAGCAGTACTTC. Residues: CASSLTGPYEQYF.

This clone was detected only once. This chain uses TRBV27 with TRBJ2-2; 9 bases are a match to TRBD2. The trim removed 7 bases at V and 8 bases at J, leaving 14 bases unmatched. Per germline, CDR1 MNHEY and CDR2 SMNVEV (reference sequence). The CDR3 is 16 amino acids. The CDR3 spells CASTTSMAGGPGELFF. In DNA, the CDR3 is TGTGCCAGCACTACCTCAATGGCGGGAGGGCCAGGGGAGCTGTTTTTT.

In nucleotides, the CDR3 is TGTGCCAGCAGTAGGGGGGGAAACACCATATATTTT. It translates to CASSRGGNTIYF. The chain combines TRBV2 with TRBJ1-3; the D gene is possibly TRBD1 (6 bases). The CDR3 extends over 12 amino acids. Germline CDR1 is SNHLY and CDR2 is FYNNEI. Trimming took 5 bases from V and 4 from J, leaving 6 bases between them.

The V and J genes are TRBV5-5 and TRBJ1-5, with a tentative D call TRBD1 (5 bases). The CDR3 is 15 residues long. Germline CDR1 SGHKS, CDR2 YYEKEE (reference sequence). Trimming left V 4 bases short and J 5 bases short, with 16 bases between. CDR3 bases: TGTGCCAGCAGCGTGAACGGGGGGGGTTATCAGCCCCAGCATTTT. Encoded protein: CASSVNGGGYQPQHF.

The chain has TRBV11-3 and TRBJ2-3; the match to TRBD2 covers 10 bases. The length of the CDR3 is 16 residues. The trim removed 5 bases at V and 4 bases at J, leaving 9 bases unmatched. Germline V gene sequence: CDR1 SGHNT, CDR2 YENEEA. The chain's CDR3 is CASSRLAGGIADTQYF. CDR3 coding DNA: TGTGCCAGCAGCCGTTTAGCGGGAGGAATCGCAGATACGCAGTATTTT.